These T cell receptor beta chains were read from a single sample in a study of radiation and T cells in renal cell carcinoma. The data were produced by immunoSEQ multiplex PCR, yet TCRdb's version contains in-frame clones alone and is incomplete. The sample holds around 180,000 clones, 88% seen once. Sample: blood, taken from a patient whose treatment included radiotherapy and nephrectomy. These receptors originate from a woman in her forties or fifties with renal cell carcinoma. Each CDR3 is given with its conserved first and last residue. Fields, in order: clone size, D gene, V gene, J gene, CDR3 protein, CDR3 DNA. D genes are given only for firm matches. Where a row states a size, it is once, few, many or the class of an expanded clone; other rows omit it.

abundance: -
d_gene: TRBD1
v_gene: TRBV2
j_gene: TRBJ1-2
CDR3aa: CASSGGGQGYYGYTF
CDR3nt: TGTGCCAGCAGTGGGGGGGGACAGGGGTACTATGGCTACACCTTC

abundance: few
d_gene: TRBD2
v_gene: TRBV9
j_gene: TRBJ2-1
CDR3aa: CASSVVASGVYEQFF
CDR3nt: TGTGCCAGCAGCGTAGTTGCTAGCGGGGTTTATGAGCAGTTCTTC

abundance: -
d_gene: TRBD2
v_gene: TRBV2
j_gene: TRBJ2-5
CDR3aa: CASSELTSGGEETQYF
CDR3nt: TGTGCCAGCAGTGAACTGACTAGCGGGGGGGAAGAGACCCAGTACTTC

abundance: once
d_gene: -
v_gene: TRBV5-6
j_gene: TRBJ2-7
CDR3aa: CASSSPQTVTYEQYF
CDR3nt: TGTGCCAGCAGCTCACCCCAGACAGTTACCTACGAGCAGTACTTC

abundance: -
d_gene: -
v_gene: TRBV19
j_gene: TRBJ1-5
CDR3aa: CASSFTGNAGNQPQHF
CDR3nt: TGTGCCAGTAGTTTCACGGGGAACGCAGGCAATCAGCCCCAGCATTTT

abundance: -
d_gene: -
v_gene: TRBV19
j_gene: TRBJ2-5
CDR3aa: CASSIAGETQYF
CDR3nt: TGTGCCAGTAGTATAGCGGGAGAGACCCAGTACTTC

abundance: -
d_gene: TRBD1
v_gene: TRBV6-5
j_gene: TRBJ1-1
CDR3aa: CASTNQRTGGSEAFF
CDR3nt: TGTGCCAGCACCAACCAAAGGACAGGGGGTTCTGAAGCTTTCTTT

abundance: -
d_gene: -
v_gene: TRBV19
j_gene: TRBJ2-2
CDR3aa: CASSMLGVAGELFF
CDR3nt: TGTGCCAGTAGTATGCTGGGGGTGGCCGGGGAGCTGTTTTTT

abundance: -
d_gene: -
v_gene: TRBV30
j_gene: TRBJ2-2
CDR3aa: CAWQIGGELFF
CDR3nt: TGTGCCTGGCAAATTGGAGGGGAGCTGTTTTTT

abundance: -
d_gene: -
v_gene: TRBV29-1
j_gene: TRBJ1-2
CDR3aa: CSVEGSGALYGYTF
CDR3nt: TGCAGCGTTGAGGGCAGCGGGGCTCTCTATGGCTACACCTTC

abundance: -
d_gene: -
v_gene: TRBV11-3
j_gene: TRBJ2-5
CDR3aa: CASSSGPGRQETQYF
CDR3nt: TGTGCCAGCAGCTCAGGGCCGGGACGCCAAGAGACCCAGTACTTC

abundance: -
d_gene: -
v_gene: TRBV13
j_gene: TRBJ1-6
CDR3aa: CASSLGQLNSPLHF
CDR3nt: TGTGCCAGCAGCTTAGGGCAGCTGAATTCACCCCTCCACTTT

abundance: few
d_gene: -
v_gene: TRBV27
j_gene: TRBJ1-6
CDR3aa: CASSFSYPRQVRTMLHF
CDR3nt: TGTGCCAGCAGTTTTTCTTATCCGCGACAGGTAAGGACGATGCTCCACTTT

abundance: -
d_gene: -
v_gene: TRBV6-5
j_gene: TRBJ2-7
CDR3aa: CASRRSRESSYEQYF
CDR3nt: TGTGCCAGCAGGCGCAGTCGGGAGAGTTCCTACGAGCAGTACTTC

abundance: -
d_gene: -
v_gene: TRBV2
j_gene: TRBJ1-4
CDR3aa: CASRRTGPNEKLFF
CDR3nt: TGTGCCAGCAGACGGACGGGGCCTAATGAAAAACTGTTTTTT

abundance: -
d_gene: -
v_gene: TRBV7-2
j_gene: TRBJ2-1
CDR3aa: CATGRGGGPQNEQFF
CDR3nt: TGTGCCACCGGACGGGGTGGGGGGCCGCAGAATGAGCAGTTCTTC

abundance: -
d_gene: -
v_gene: TRBV5-6
j_gene: TRBJ2-6
CDR3aa: CASSLETSSSGANVLTF
CDR3nt: TGTGCCAGCAGCTTGGAGACAAGCAGCTCTGGGGCCAACGTCCTGACTTTC

abundance: -
d_gene: -
v_gene: TRBV5-1
j_gene: TRBJ1-2
CDR3aa: CASSSENYGYTF
CDR3nt: TGCGCCAGCAGCTCAGAAAACTATGGCTACACCTTC

abundance: once
d_gene: TRBD2
v_gene: TRBV19
j_gene: TRBJ2-1
CDR3aa: CASSIRTSGEQFF
CDR3nt: TGTGCCAGTTCGATTCGGACTAGCGGTGAGCAGTTCTTC

abundance: -
d_gene: -
v_gene: TRBV9
j_gene: TRBJ2-2
CDR3aa: CASSVLYGELFF
CDR3nt: TGTGCCAGCAGCGTCCTCTACGGGGAGCTGTTTTTT

abundance: -
d_gene: TRBD1
v_gene: TRBV7-6
j_gene: TRBJ2-6
CDR3aa: CASSPRGGQGARSGANVLTF
CDR3nt: TGTGCCAGCAGTCCTAGAGGTGGGCAGGGGGCCCGCTCTGGGGCCAACGTCCTGACTTTC

abundance: -
d_gene: -
v_gene: TRBV5-5
j_gene: TRBJ2-7
CDR3aa: CASSPSSRLGAYEQYF
CDR3nt: TGTGCCAGCAGCCCCTCAAGCCGATTGGGGGCCTACGAGCAGTACTTC

abundance: -
d_gene: -
v_gene: TRBV11-2
j_gene: TRBJ1-2
CDR3aa: CASSLERAAYGYTF
CDR3nt: TGTGCCAGCAGCTTAGAGAGGGCGGCCTATGGCTACACCTTC

abundance: -
d_gene: -
v_gene: TRBV6-1
j_gene: TRBJ1-1
CDR3aa: CASPRGTEAFF
CDR3nt: TGTGCCAGCCCGAGGGGGACTGAAGCTTTCTTT

abundance: -
d_gene: -
v_gene: TRBV10-1
j_gene: TRBJ2-7
CDR3aa: CASSEGLRMYEQYF
CDR3nt: TGCGCCAGCAGTGAGGGACTTCGTATGTACGAGCAGTACTTC

abundance: -
d_gene: -
v_gene: TRBV13
j_gene: TRBJ2-3
CDR3aa: CASSSAGGISTDTQYF
CDR3nt: TGTGCCAGCAGCTCCGCAGGGGGGATTTCCACAGATACGCAGTATTTT

abundance: once
d_gene: -
v_gene: TRBV12-5
j_gene: TRBJ1-1
CDR3aa: CASGLHRTAPEAFF
CDR3nt: TGTGCTAGTGGTTTGCATAGGACAGCCCCTGAAGCTTTCTTT

abundance: -
d_gene: TRBD2
v_gene: TRBV10-3
j_gene: TRBJ2-3
CDR3aa: CAINPSGGTDTQYF
CDR3nt: TGTGCCATCAATCCTAGCGGAGGCACAGATACGCAGTATTTT

abundance: -
d_gene: -
v_gene: TRBV11-2
j_gene: TRBJ1-1
CDR3aa: CASSSQTNTEAFF
CDR3nt: TGTGCCAGCAGCTCCCAAACGAACACTGAAGCTTTCTTT

abundance: -
d_gene: TRBD2
v_gene: TRBV7-2
j_gene: TRBJ2-2
CDR3aa: CASSLNPSGAPNTGELFF
CDR3nt: TGTGCCAGCAGCTTAAACCCTAGCGGGGCTCCGAACACCGGGGAGCTGTTTTTT

abundance: -
d_gene: TRBD2
v_gene: TRBV19
j_gene: TRBJ2-1
CDR3aa: CASSPFLAGVSNEQFF
CDR3nt: TGTGCCAGTAGTCCTTTCCTAGCGGGTGTAAGCAATGAGCAGTTCTTC

abundance: -
d_gene: TRBD2
v_gene: TRBV2
j_gene: TRBJ2-5
CDR3aa: CASRGRAGGQETQYF
CDR3nt: TGTGCCAGCAGGGGCCGAGCGGGGGGCCAAGAGACCCAGTACTTC

abundance: -
d_gene: -
v_gene: TRBV9
j_gene: TRBJ2-5
CDR3aa: CASSVVGGLKETQYF
CDR3nt: TGTGCCAGCAGCGTAGTGGGCGGGCTAAAAGAGACCCAGTACTTC

abundance: -
d_gene: -
v_gene: TRBV9
j_gene: TRBJ2-2
CDR3aa: CATGNRAGNTGELFF
CDR3nt: TGTGCCACGGGAAACAGGGCTGGGAACACCGGGGAGCTGTTTTTT

abundance: once
d_gene: -
v_gene: TRBV9
j_gene: TRBJ2-5
CDR3aa: CASSPSGGAKQETQYF
CDR3nt: TGTGCCAGCAGCCCCTCCGGGGGAGCGAAACAAGAGACCCAGTACTTC

abundance: -
d_gene: TRBD1
v_gene: TRBV6-6
j_gene: TRBJ1-6
CDR3aa: CASSGDRNNSPLHF
CDR3nt: TGTGCCAGCAGTGGGGACAGGAATAATTCACCCCTCCACTTT

abundance: few
d_gene: -
v_gene: TRBV30
j_gene: TRBJ1-1
CDR3aa: CAWSRGGDTEAFF
CDR3nt: TGTGCCTGGAGTCGAGGCGGGGACACTGAAGCTTTCTTT

abundance: -
d_gene: -
v_gene: TRBV11-3
j_gene: TRBJ1-1
CDR3aa: CASSLDRYTEAFF
CDR3nt: TGTGCCAGCAGCTTAGATCGATACACTGAAGCTTTCTTT

abundance: -
d_gene: -
v_gene: TRBV7-8
j_gene: TRBJ1-1
CDR3aa: CASSLRGSGTEAFF
CDR3nt: TGTGCCAGCAGCTTAAGGGGGTCGGGCACTGAAGCTTTCTTT

abundance: -
d_gene: TRBD1
v_gene: TRBV29-1
j_gene: TRBJ1-2
CDR3aa: CSEQTGGSFGYTF
CDR3nt: TGCAGCGAGCAGACAGGGGGCTCCTTTGGCTACACCTTC

abundance: -
d_gene: -
v_gene: TRBV7-8
j_gene: TRBJ1-5
CDR3aa: CASSSASLGARQPQHF
CDR3nt: TGTGCCAGCAGCTCGGCATCGCTAGGGGCTCGACAGCCCCAGCATTTT

abundance: -
d_gene: -
v_gene: TRBV15
j_gene: TRBJ2-7
CDR3aa: CATSRGESSPAYEQYF
CDR3nt: TGTGCCACCAGCAGAGGGGAGTCCTCCCCAGCTTACGAGCAGTACTTC

abundance: -
d_gene: -
v_gene: TRBV30
j_gene: TRBJ1-5
CDR3aa: CAWSHPRDIGDQPQHF
CDR3nt: TGTGCCTGGAGTCACCCCCGGGACATAGGCGATCAGCCCCAGCATTTT

abundance: -
d_gene: TRBD1
v_gene: TRBV2
j_gene: TRBJ1-6
CDR3aa: CASSVRTGANSPLHF
CDR3nt: TGTGCCAGCAGTGTTAGGACAGGGGCTAATTCACCCCTCCACTTT

abundance: -
d_gene: TRBD1
v_gene: TRBV7-7
j_gene: TRBJ1-4
CDR3aa: CASSRDRGSEKLFF
CDR3nt: TGTGCTAGCAGCCGGGACAGGGGAAGTGAAAAACTGTTTTTT

abundance: -
d_gene: -
v_gene: TRBV6-4
j_gene: TRBJ1-2
CDR3aa: CASRGPGTTKYTF
CDR3nt: TGTGCCAGCAGGGGACCCGGGACGACTAAGTACACCTTC

abundance: -
d_gene: -
v_gene: TRBV5-1
j_gene: TRBJ2-7
CDR3aa: CASSSMLPYEQYF
CDR3nt: TGCGCCAGCAGCTCAATGTTACCCTACGAGCAGTACTTC

abundance: -
d_gene: -
v_gene: TRBV6-5
j_gene: TRBJ1-2
CDR3aa: CASRNGRTNYGYTF
CDR3nt: TGTGCCAGCAGAAACGGACGGACTAACTATGGCTACACCTTC

abundance: -
d_gene: TRBD2
v_gene: TRBV7-2
j_gene: TRBJ2-1
CDR3aa: CASSFTSGGYNEQFF
CDR3nt: TGTGCCAGCAGCTTCACTAGCGGGGGCTACAATGAGCAGTTCTTC

abundance: -
d_gene: TRBD1
v_gene: TRBV5-6
j_gene: TRBJ1-2
CDR3aa: CASSPGQNYGYTF
CDR3nt: TGTGCCAGCAGTCCGGGACAGAACTATGGCTACACCTTC

abundance: -
d_gene: -
v_gene: TRBV9
j_gene: TRBJ1-3
CDR3aa: CASSVGSGGNTIYF
CDR3nt: TGTGCCAGCAGCGTGGGCAGCGGTGGAAACACCATATATTTT

abundance: -
d_gene: TRBD1
v_gene: TRBV11-2
j_gene: TRBJ1-4
CDR3aa: CASSLAGTGDEKLFF
CDR3nt: TGTGCCAGCAGCTTAGCCGGGACAGGGGATGAAAAACTGTTTTTT

abundance: -
d_gene: -
v_gene: TRBV7-9
j_gene: TRBJ1-4
CDR3aa: CASSLGAQQNEKLFF
CDR3nt: TGTGCCAGCAGCTTAGGGGCACAGCAGAATGAAAAACTGTTTTTT

abundance: -
d_gene: -
v_gene: TRBV30
j_gene: TRBJ2-5
CDR3aa: CAWSVVGGETQYF
CDR3nt: TGTGCCTGGAGTGTGGTGGGCGGGGAGACCCAGTACTTC

abundance: -
d_gene: -
v_gene: TRBV2
j_gene: TRBJ2-2
CDR3aa: CASSFDRRDTGELFF
CDR3nt: TGTGCCAGCAGTTTTGACAGGAGAGACACCGGGGAGCTGTTTTTT